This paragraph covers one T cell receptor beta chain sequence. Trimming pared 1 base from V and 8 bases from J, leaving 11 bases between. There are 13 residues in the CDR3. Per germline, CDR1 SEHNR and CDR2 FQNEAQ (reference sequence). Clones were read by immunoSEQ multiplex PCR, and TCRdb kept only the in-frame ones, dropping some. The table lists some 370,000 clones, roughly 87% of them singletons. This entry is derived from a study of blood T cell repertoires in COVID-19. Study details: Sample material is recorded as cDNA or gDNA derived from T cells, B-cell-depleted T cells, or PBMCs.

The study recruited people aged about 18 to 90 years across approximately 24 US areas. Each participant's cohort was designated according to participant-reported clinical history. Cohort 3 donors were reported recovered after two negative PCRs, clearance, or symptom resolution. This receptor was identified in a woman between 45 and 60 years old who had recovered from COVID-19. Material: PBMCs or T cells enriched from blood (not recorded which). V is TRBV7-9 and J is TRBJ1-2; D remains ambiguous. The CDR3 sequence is CASSLVATGGYTF. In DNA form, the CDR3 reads TGTGCCAGCAGCTTAGTGGCAACGGGGGGCTACACCTTC.